The 13 T cell receptor beta chains reported below all come from one sample, sequenced in a study of T cell clones after liver transplantation. The assay was immunoSEQ multiplex PCR, and TCRdb's table has in-frame clones only and misses some. This table has about 120,000 clones, less than 95% appearing once. The source was CD4+ T cells from blood, collected 12 months after liver transplant. The receptors here all came from a human patient who received a liver transplant. Some T cells may have originated in the graft donor.

V usage is TRBV12-5 and J usage is TRBJ1-1, with D perhaps TRBD1 (6 bases). Trimming pared 4 bases from V and 1 base from J, leaving 13 bases between. This CDR3 region has 15 residues. Germline CDR1 reads LGHNT; CDR2 reads FRNRAP. In nucleotides, the CDR3 is TGTGCTAGTGGTTCGCCCGGGACATCGAACACTGAAGCTTTCTTT. This encodes CASGSPGTSNTEAFF.

V and J are TRBV6-1 and TRBJ1-1; tentative D call: TRBD1 (5 bases). The CDR3 is 14 amino acids. Trimming cost V 4 bases and J 1 base, with 10 bases left between them. Looked up from germline, CDR1 is MNHNS and CDR2 is SASEGT. The DNA of the CDR3 is TGTGCCAGCAGTGTAAAGGGGACGAACACTGAAGCTTTCTTT. It translates to CASSVKGTNTEAFF.

CDR3 bases: TGCAGCGTTGGCGGTACCCACAATGAGCAGTTCTTC. Protein: CSVGGTHNEQFF. V and J are TRBV29-1 and TRBJ2-1; D is undetermined. Germline CDR1 and CDR2: SQVTM and ANQGSEA. The CDR3 has 12 residues. The V and J ends lost 4 bases and 5 bases respectively, with 9 bases between them.

The chain links TRBV5-1 to TRBJ2-2; 10 bases map to TRBD1. Trimming at V came to 5 bases and at J to 6 bases, leaving 7 bases not matched to a gene. There are 15 residues in the CDR3. CDR1 is SGHRS, CDR2 YFSETQ, per germline. The CDR3 DNA reads TGCGCCAGCAGTCCGACAGGGGGCGGGTCCGGGGAGCTGTTTTTT. Translation gives CASSPTGGGSGELFF.

The count of this clone is one. V usage is TRBV5-1 and J usage is TRBJ2-5; D gene ambiguous. The CDR3 spans 12 residues. Trimming stripped 0 bases from V and 5 bases from J, with 5 bases between. The germline V gene has CDR1 SGHRS and CDR2 YFSETQ. The CDR3 bases are TGCGCCAGCAGCTTGGAATTGGAGACCCAGTACTTC. Protein product: CASSLELETQYF.

The CDR3 nucleotides are TGTGCCAGCAGGGATGAAGCTTTCTTT. It yields the protein CASRDEAFF. The chain combines TRBV6-4 with TRBJ1-1; D remains ambiguous. The CDR3 is 9 residues long. With 6 bases removed from V and 7 bases from J, the gap between germline ends came to 3 bases. Germline CDR1 reads MRHNA; CDR2 reads SNTAGT.

The chain couples TRBV5-4 to TRBJ2-3; unclear D gene. V lost 3 bases and J lost 0, with 11 bases in between. Germline V CDR1 and CDR2: SGHNT, YYREEE (reference sequence). The CDR3 length is 15 residues. CDR3 residues: CASSWKAESTDTQYF. The CDR3 DNA sequence: TGTGCCAGCAGCTGGAAGGCAGAAAGCACAGATACGCAGTATTTT.

The V and J genes are TRBV2 and TRBJ1-1, with D possibly being TRBD1 (5 bases). Germline assignment: CDR1 SNHLY and CDR2 FYNNEI. This CDR3 is 12 amino acids long. Trimming stripped 6 bases from V and 13 bases from J, with 18 bases between. CDR3 amino acids: CASRIGGGVGFF. The CDR3 DNA reads as TGTGCCAGCAGGATTGGGGGAGGTGTTGGTTTCTTT.

The chain couples TRBV30 to TRBJ2-1; D might be TRBD2 (6 bases). The CDR3 is 15 amino acids. Per germline, CDR1 GTSNPN and CDR2 SVGIG (reference sequence). Trimming took 4 bases from V and 8 from J, leaving 21 bases between them. The CDR3 bases are TGTGCCTGGAAAACTAGCCTCTACGGTAGCGATGAGCAGTTCTTC. This translates into CAWKTSLYGSDEQFF.

The V call is TRBV5-5, the J call TRBJ1-2; D gene ambiguous. Germline assignment: CDR1 SGHKS and CDR2 YYEKEE (reference sequence). CDR3 length: 14 amino acids. V lost 0 bases and J lost 4, with 10 bases in between. The CDR3 is CASSLGQPVYGYTF. DNA for the CDR3: TGTGCCAGCAGCTTGGGGCAGCCCGTCTATGGCTACACCTTC.

The gene calls are TRBV6-5 and TRBJ2-7; tentative D call: TRBD1 (6 bases). Germline CDR1 and CDR2: MNHEY and SVGAGI. This CDR3 region has 11 residues. V was trimmed by 6 bases and J by 4 bases, leaving 7 bases between them. The CDR3 loop reads CASRDRYEQYF. The CDR3 DNA sequence: TGTGCCAGCAGAGACAGGTACGAGCAGTACTTC.

The chain uses TRBV6-5 and TRBJ2-3, with D perhaps matching TRBD2 (6 bases). Germline-derived CDR1 and CDR2 are MNHEY and SVGAGI. CDR3 length: 15 amino acids. V was pared by 3 bases and J by 1 base, with 11 bases between. The CDR3 nucleotides read TGTGCCAGCAGTTATGCCGGCGGGGGCACAGATACGCAGTATTTT. Translated, it gives CASSYAGGGTDTQYF.

The chain links TRBV18 to TRBJ2-6, with D possibly matching TRBD1 (6 bases). The CDR3 is 16 residues long. V was pared by 6 bases and J by 1 base, with 13 bases between. Germline V gene lookup returns CDR1 KGHSH and CDR2 LQKENI. CDR3 residues: CASSRPGESGANVLTF. The CDR3 DNA reads as TGTGCCAGCTCGCGCCCAGGGGAATCTGGGGCCAACGTCCTGACTTTC.